What follows are 25 T cell receptor beta chains derived from one specimen sequenced in a study of blood T cell repertoires in COVID-19. Assay used: immunoSEQ multiplex PCR; TCRdb lists only in-frame clones, some missing. The repertoire holds some 97,000 clones, with about nine tenths as singletons. Sequenced sample: peripheral blood. The receptor source for this set is a man aged 45-60 years with acute or convalescent COVID-19.

The chain is built from TRBV10-3 and TRBJ2-3, with a weak D call TRBD2 (5 bases). V shed 6 bases and J shed 2 bases, with 9 bases lying between them. This CDR3 has 13 amino acids. Germline V gene lookup returns CDR1 ENHRY and CDR2 SYGVKD. The chain's CDR3 is CAISSTNTDTQYF. CDR3 sequence (DNA): TGTGCCATCAGCTCGACTAACACAGATACGCAGTATTTT.

The V and J genes are TRBV19 and TRBJ1-1; 7 bases fit TRBD1. Trimming removed 0 bases from V and 2 bases from J; junction bases left unmatched: 6. The V gene's germline CDR1 is LNHDA and CDR2 SQIVND (reference sequence). This CDR3 is 16 amino acids long. The CDR3 loop is CASSIDLAGGNTEAFF. In nucleotides, the CDR3 is TGTGCCAGTAGTATAGATCTGGCAGGGGGAAACACTGAAGCTTTCTTT. Full variable domain (rest looked up from reference TRBV19 and TRBJ1-1): DGGITQSPKYLFRKEGQNVTLSCEQNLNHDAMYWYRQDPGQGLRLIYYSQIVNDFQKGDIAEGYSVSREKKESFPLTVTSAQKNPTAFYLCASSIDLAGGNTEAFFGQGTRLTVV.

This chain uses TRBV14 with TRBJ1-2, with 7 positions matching TRBD1. The CDR3 runs 13 residues. CDR1 is SGHDN and CDR2 is FVKESK in the germline V gene. Losses at the gene ends were 4 bases for V and 4 bases for J; bases not matched to a gene: 3. Here the CDR3 reads CASSPDRLYGYTF. CDR3 nucleotide sequence: TGTGCCAGCAGCCCGGACAGGCTCTATGGCTACACCTTC.

The chain joins TRBV5-1 to TRBJ2-7, with a tentative D call TRBD1 (6 bases). V was cut by 3 bases and J by 2 bases, with 15 bases left in between. Germline CDR1 SGHRS, CDR2 YFSETQ. This CDR3 is 15 amino acids long. CDR3 sequence (DNA): TGCGCCAGCAGCTGGGACAAAAAAGTAACCTACGAGCAGTACTTC. Residues: CASSWDKKVTYEQYF.

The genes are TRBV10-1 and TRBJ2-5; D is possibly TRBD1 (5 bases). The V gene's germline CDR1 is WNHNN and CDR2 SYGVQD (reference sequence). There are 15 residues in the CDR3. Trimming removed 3 bases from V and 2 bases from J, with 13 bases in between. CDR3 DNA: TGCGCCAGCAGTGAATCTCAGGGAACTCAAGAGACCCAGTACTTC. Its translation: CASSESQGTQETQYF.

The chain joins TRBV10-3 to TRBJ2-2, with D maybe TRBD2 (6 bases). The germline V and J ends were trimmed by 2 bases and 4 bases, with 14 bases remaining between them. The CDR3 is 16 residues long. Germline V gene lookup returns CDR1 ENHRY and CDR2 SYGVKD. The CDR3 bases are TGTGCCATCAGTGAGGATGGCGGGACGGTCACCGGGGAGCTGTTTTTT. Encoded protein: CAISEDGGTVTGELFF.

This sequence joins TRBV6-2 or TRBV6-3 and TRBJ2-5, with 11 bases aligning to TRBD2. With 4 bases clipped from V and 5 bases from J, the junction kept 6 bases outside the gene matches. Looked up from germline, CDR1 is MNHEY and CDR2 is SVGEGT. This CDR3 comprises 15 residues. This CDR3 is CASSLRLAGRETQYF. As DNA, the CDR3 is TGTGCCAGCAGTTTACGACTAGCGGGGAGGGAGACCCAGTACTTC.

The table lists this clone with a few counts. The V gene is TRBV7-2, the J gene TRBJ1-6; 8 positions agree with TRBD1. Germline values: CDR1 SGHTA, CDR2 FQGNSA. CDR3 length: 14 amino acids. With V trimmed by 5 bases and J by 9 bases, 6 bases remained unmatched. The CDR3 DNA follows: TGTGCCAGCAGCCCGCGGACAGGGTCTTCACCCCTCCACTTT. Translating gives CASSPRTGSSPLHF.

The chain recombines TRBV9 with TRBJ2-1; a weak D match, TRBD1 (6 bases). Trimming shortened V by 2 bases and J by 7 bases, and 10 bases separated the two germline ends. Per the germline V gene, CDR1 is SGDLS and CDR2 is YYNGEE. The CDR3 is 13 amino acids. This CDR3 reads CASSVGAGNEQFF. CDR3 bases: TGTGCCAGCAGCGTGGGGGCCGGTAATGAGCAGTTCTTC.

This chain links TRBV18 with TRBJ2-2; D is uncertain. Trimming removed 2 bases from V and 1 base from J, with 5 bases in between. The germline V gene encodes CDR1 KGHSH and CDR2 LQKENI. The CDR3 runs 14 residues. CDR3 amino acids: CASSPSMNTGELFF. In nucleotides, the CDR3 is TGTGCCAGCTCACCATCCATGAACACCGGGGAGCTGTTTTTT.

The chain has TRBV7-2 and TRBJ1-2; 9 bases match TRBD1. CDR1 and CDR2 from the germline V gene are SGHTA and FQGNSA. The CDR3 extends over 15 amino acids. Trimming cost V 1 base and J 7 bases; bases outside gene matches: 7. This CDR3 reads CASSLVGTGPGGYTF. The CDR3 nucleotides read TGTGCCAGCAGCTTAGTTGGGACAGGGCCGGGTGGCTACACCTTC.

This chain joins TRBV20-1 and TRBJ2-7; a possible D gene is TRBD2 (6 bases). Trimming stripped 6 bases from V and 3 bases from J, with 9 bases between. The CDR3 sequence is 11 residues long. Germline lookup yields CDR1 DFQATT and CDR2 SNEGSKA (reference sequence). CDR3 residues: CSAWGDYEQYF. The CDR3 region has the DNA TGCAGTGCATGGGGGGACTACGAGCAGTACTTC.

This chain connects TRBV11-2 to TRBJ1-1; unclear D gene. The CDR3 covers 13 residues. Trimming pared 3 bases from V and 7 bases from J, leaving 12 bases between. CDR1 SGHAT and CDR2 FQNNGV come from the germline V gene. CDR3 nucleotide sequence: TGTGCCAGCAGCTTGATTCCGGGAAGTGAAGCTTTCTTT. It encodes CASSLIPGSEAFF.

The chain employs TRBV6-6 and TRBJ1-3; no reliable D call. Germline V gene lookup returns CDR1 MNHNY and CDR2 SVGAGI (reference sequence). V was pared by 5 bases and J by 2 bases, with 19 bases between. The CDR3 sequence is 17 residues long. The DNA for the CDR3 is TGTGCCAGCAGTCTAGGACCGAGGGTAGCAGCTGGAAACACCATATATTTT. Translating gives CASSLGPRVAAGNTIYF.

This chain links TRBV7-2 with TRBJ2-1, with 13 nucleotides matching TRBD2. The J segment lost 4 bases and the V segment lost 4 bases, leaving 4 bases of the junction unmatched. The germline V gene has CDR1 SGHTA and CDR2 FQGNSA. CDR3 length: 16 amino acids. The CDR3 sequence is CASSYGTSGVYNEQFF. The CDR3 DNA reads TGTGCCAGCAGCTACGGGACTAGCGGGGTGTACAATGAGCAGTTCTTC.

J is TRBJ2-7 and V is TRBV5-6, with 8 bases that match TRBD2. J lost 4 bases, V lost 4 bases, and 13 bases had no gene match. The CDR3 is 16 amino acids. Germline V gene sequence: CDR1 SGHDT, CDR2 YYEEEE. The CDR3 sequence is CASSPGTSFQGYEQYF. The CDR3 DNA sequence: TGTGCCAGCAGCCCCGGGACTAGTTTTCAGGGTTACGAGCAGTACTTC.

The rearrangement links TRBV5-5 to TRBJ1-1; D not resolved. This CDR3 region has 15 residues. Trimming pared 5 bases from V and 6 bases from J, leaving 20 bases between. Germline CDR1 reads SGHKS; CDR2 reads YYEKEE (reference sequence). The CDR3, as DNA: TGTGCCAGCAGTCCCTCTGGGGAGTTGCGGGCTGAAGCTTTCTTT. This sequence encodes CASSPSGELRAEAFF. The variable domain in full, with the rest retrieved from reference TRBV5-5 and TRBJ1-1, is DAGVTQSPTHLIKTRGQQVTLRCSPISGHKSVSWYQQVLGQGPQFIFQYYEKEERGRGNFPDRFSARQFPNYSSELNVNALLLGDSALYLCASSPSGELRAEAFFGQGTRLTVV.

J is TRBJ2-1 and V is TRBV11-3, with TRBD2 as a possible D gene (6 bases). Germline V gives CDR1 SGHNT, CDR2 YENEEA. CDR3 length equals 12 residues. The V gene lost 5 bases and the J gene lost 10 bases, with 12 bases spanning the gap. The CDR3 sequence is CASSGTSREQFF. Written as DNA, the CDR3 is TGTGCCAGCAGCGGTACTAGCCGCGAGCAGTTCTTC.

J is TRBJ2-3 and V is TRBV20-1; 7 nucleotides align to TRBD2. V shed 3 bases, J shed 6 bases, and the junction held 12 bases outside the gene matches. This CDR3 comprises 15 residues. CDR1 is DFQATT, CDR2 SNEGSKA, per germline (reference sequence). The CDR3: CSASRLAVVEDTQYF. CDR3 DNA: TGCAGTGCTAGTCGCCTAGCGGTCGTGGAGGATACGCAGTATTTT.

The rearrangement uses TRBV11-2 and TRBJ2-1, with 10 nucleotides matching TRBD2. Germline lookup yields CDR1 SGHAT and CDR2 FQNNGV. The CDR3 is 16 amino acids. After removal of 1 base from V and 2 bases from J, the junction contained 2 bases not matched to a gene. DNA for the CDR3: TGTGCCAGCAGCTTAGGGACTAGCGGAACCTACAATGAGCAGTTCTTC. Protein sequence: CASSLGTSGTYNEQFF.

The V and J genes are TRBV5-1 and TRBJ2-2; TRBD2 matches 9 bases. Germline CDR1 SGHRS, CDR2 YFSETQ. Trimming at V came to 1 base and at J to 3 bases, leaving 7 bases not matched to a gene. The CDR3 extends over 17 amino acids. Written as DNA, the CDR3 is TGCGCCAGCAGCTTGCCCGTAGCGGGAGCTCACACCGGGGAGCTGTTTTTT. This gives the protein CASSLPVAGAHTGELFF. Combining the CDR3 with reference TRBV5-1 and TRBJ2-2 gives the whole variable domain KAGVTQTPRYLIKTRGQQVTLSCSPISGHRSVSWYQQTPGQGLQFLFEYFSETQRNKGNFPGRFSGRQFSNSRSEMNVSTLELGDSALYLCASSLPVAGAHTGELFFGEGSRLTVL.

The rearrangement links TRBV10-3 to TRBJ1-1; D gene ambiguous. The CDR3 runs 16 residues. Germline CDR1 reads ENHRY; CDR2 reads SYGVKD. V was trimmed by 4 bases and J by 3 bases, leaving 18 bases between them. CDR3 nucleotides: TGTGCCATCAGTGTCTCGGAGACCCAAAAATACACTGAAGCTTTCTTT. It yields the protein CAISVSETQKYTEAFF.

The chain recombines TRBV19 with TRBJ1-2; 7 bases are a match to TRBD1. From germline, CDR1 is LNHDA and CDR2 SQIVND (reference sequence). This CDR3 is built from 13 residues. V shed 6 bases and J 10 bases; nucleotides not matched to a gene: 11. CDR3 in amino acids: CASRGTEIWAYTF. Here the CDR3 DNA reads TGTGCCAGTAGGGGGACAGAGATATGGGCCTACACCTTC. The whole variable domain, remainder taken from reference TRBV19 and TRBJ1-2, is DGGITQSPKYLFRKEGQNVTLSCEQNLNHDAMYWYRQDPGQGLRLIYYSQIVNDFQKGDIAEGYSVSREKKESFPLTVTSAQKNPTAFYLCASRGTEIWAYTFGSGTRLTVV.

This chain connects TRBV11-2 to TRBJ2-7; TRBD2 matches at 7 bases. Germline V gene lookup returns CDR1 SGHAT and CDR2 FQNNGV. This CDR3 has 17 amino acids. V shed 5 bases and J 0 bases; nucleotides not matched to a gene: 13. The CDR3 sequence is CASSPRAGGSSSYEQYF. The CDR3 nucleotides read TGTGCCAGCAGCCCAAGGGCCGGGGGGTCCAGCTCCTACGAGCAGTACTTC.

V gene TRBV24-1 combines with J gene TRBJ2-1; TRBD2 aligns across 11 bases. J gave up 7 bases and V 5 bases, and 9 bases lay outside the gene matches. The germline V gene has CDR1 KGHDR and CDR2 SFDVKD. The CDR3 length is 16 residues. The CDR3 DNA follows: TGTGCCACCAGTGGCCAGGGAGCTAGCGGGAGGAATGAGCAGTTCTTC. It yields the protein CATSGQGASGRNEQFF.